This T cell receptor beta chain came from a study of T cells in tuberculosis. The wider study: CD1B tetramers identified T cells specific for mycobacterial lipid GMM. IGRA-negative adolescents, IGRA-positive adolescents with latent tuberculosis and adults with active tuberculosis formed this South African cohort.

Study-wide results and limits: Active tuberculosis cases were adults; controls were adolescents.

Sequenced by immunoSEQ multiplex PCR; TCRdb stores in-frame clones only, minus some. The sample has 25,000 to 35,000 clones, 85% to 95% seen once. On this clone: Its antigen is not known.

Tuberculin skin test and IGRA determined adolescents' latent tuberculosis status at entry. The TCR was taken from a donor aged 5-35 years with latent tuberculosis or without tuberculosis infection. The sample taken for sequencing was PBMCs.

The CDR3 region has the DNA TGTGCCAGCAGTTACACAGGGCCTCTAACTGGAAACACCATATATTTT. It is translated as CASSYTGPLTGNTIYF. The chain combines TRBV6-5 with TRBJ1-3; perhaps TRBD1 as D (6 bases). Trimming removed 2 bases at V and 2 bases at J, with 13 bases between. The length of the CDR3 is 16 residues. Germline CDR1 is MNHEY and CDR2 is SVGAGI.